This T cell receptor (beta chain) was captured in a study of blood T cell repertoires in COVID-19. Study in general: Both acute and convalescent COVID-19 samples were obtained from the United States, Italy and Spain.

Method: immunoSEQ multiplex PCR; TCRdb's copy keeps in-frame clones and lacks some. The table records around 500,000 clones, 80% to 90% of them present only once. Participants had their cohort set by participant-reported clinical history. V dropped 2 bases and J dropped 1 base, with 6 bases sitting between them. Germline assignment: CDR1 MNHEY and CDR2 SMNVEV (reference sequence). The CDR3 sequence is 14 residues long. The V call is TRBV27, the J call TRBJ1-3, with TRBD1 as a possible D gene (5 bases). The material sequenced was PBMCs or T cells enriched from blood (not recorded which). This TCR was sampled from a woman aged 60-70 years who had recovered from COVID-19. CDR3 DNA sequence: TGTGCCAGCAGTTTAGGGGCGTCTGGAAACACCATATATTTT. Its translation: CASSLGASGNTIYF.